This TCR beta chain appears in the sequencing data of a study of T cell repertoires in cytomegalovirus infection. Study overall: Newly reported HLA-C-restricted and thoroughly characterized HLA-B-restricted CMV epitopes were employed.

This clonotype was counted only a few times. No antigen is known for it. TCRdb ran MiXCR on the reads and lists one entry per CDR3 protein. In the table there are 110,000 to 150,000 distinct CDR3 sequences, 25% to 35% of which are singletons. CDR3 size: 16 residues. J was trimmed by 0 bases and V by 3 bases; bases with no gene match: 2. CDR1 and CDR2 from the germline V gene are SGHVS and FNYEAQ. This chain links TRBV7-6 with TRBJ2-6, with 7 bases aligning to TRBD1. The sequence was obtained from a human donor in good health (CMV status not recorded). Some clones in this sample may be carry-over from other donors' samples. The specimen was CD8+ T cells from cultured PBMCs, collected from culture after CMV antigen stimulation. CDR3 sequence (DNA): TGTGCCAGCAGCTTTGACAGGGCCTCTGGGGCCAACGTCCTGACTTTC. This codes for CASSFDRASGANVLTF.